This entry lists 27 T cell receptor beta chains sequenced from one sample in a study of chemoradiotherapy in HPV16-positive cancers. This table comes from immunoSEQ multiplex PCR, and its TCRdb copy is limited to in-frame clones, with some not included. This sample has about 34,000 clones, with 92% found just once. Sequenced here: blood, sampled from a patient who underwent chemoradiotherapy. These receptor sequences come from a human donor with HPV-associated anogenital cancer.

V usage is TRBV29-1 and J usage is TRBJ2-7, with a weak D call TRBD2 (6 bases). Trimming shortened V by 0 bases and J by 4 bases, and 22 bases separated the two germline ends. The CDR3 is 17 residues long. Germline V gene lookup returns CDR1 SQVTM and CDR2 ANQGSEA. This CDR3 is CSVEERGGGPYKYEQYF. The CDR3 DNA sequence: TGCAGCGTTGAAGAAAGGGGAGGAGGGCCGTATAAGTACGAGCAGTACTTC.

This clone was seen once. The V call is TRBV5-1, the J call TRBJ2-5; possibly TRBD2 for D (6 bases). The CDR3 contains 16 residues. Germline V lookup: CDR1 SGHRS, CDR2 YFSETQ. V was pared by 4 bases and J by 4 bases, with 20 bases between. CDR3 DNA sequence: TGCGCCAGCAGCAACAGAGGGGCCGGGGGAGGAGAGACCCAGTACTTC. This codes for CASSNRGAGGGETQYF.

This chain connects TRBV15 to TRBJ1-2; possibly TRBD1 for D (6 bases). The CDR3 has 15 residues. CDR1 and CDR2 (germline): LNHNV, YYDKDF (reference sequence). Trimming cost V 5 bases and J 3 bases, with 16 bases left between them. CDR3 DNA sequence: TGTGCCACCAGCCGACCCGGGACACCTGACTATGGCTACACCTTC. Protein sequence: CATSRPGTPDYGYTF.

The chain is built from TRBV4-1 and TRBJ2-5; 9 nucleotides line up with TRBD1. The V gene end was trimmed by 3 bases and the J gene end by 0 bases; junction bases not matched to a gene: 14. The CDR3 consists of 19 residues. Germline lookup yields CDR1 MGHRA and CDR2 YSYEKL. The CDR3 region has the DNA TGCGCCAGCAGCCACGGGACAGGGCCGGTCATCCCTTACCAAGAGACCCAGTACTTC. Amino acid sequence: CASSHGTGPVIPYQETQYF.

This clone has only one observation. The V call is TRBV2, the J call TRBJ1-2; no clear D gene. Germline-derived CDR1 and CDR2 are SNHLY and FYNNEI. Trimming removed 4 bases at V and 3 bases at J, with 9 bases between. The CDR3 consists of 13 residues. CDR3 in DNA: TGTGCCAGCAGTGTCGGGCAGGACTATGGCTACACCTTC. Translating gives CASSVGQDYGYTF.

This chain connects TRBV4-2 to TRBJ1-2; TRBD1 is a possible D gene (6 bases). The CDR3 has 15 amino acids. In germline, CDR1 is LGHNA, CDR2 YNFKEQ. V lost 3 bases, J lost 4 bases, and 15 bases lay in between. The CDR3: CASSQFVQGLYGYTF. As DNA, the CDR3 is TGTGCCAGCAGCCAGTTCGTACAGGGACTCTATGGCTACACCTTC.

The chain joins TRBV6-6 to TRBJ1-1; TRBD1 aligns across 9 bases. The J segment lost 3 bases and the V segment lost 6 bases, leaving 2 bases of the junction unmatched. Germline lookup yields CDR1 MNHNY and CDR2 SVGAGI (reference sequence). CDR3 size: 13 residues. This CDR3 is CASRDRGYTEAFF. DNA of the CDR3: TGTGCCAGCAGGGACAGGGGTTACACTGAAGCTTTCTTT.

The chain couples TRBV7-6 to TRBJ2-1; D is perhaps TRBD2 (5 bases). This CDR3 has 15 amino acids. V was trimmed by 0 bases and J by 9 bases, leaving 15 bases between them. Germline assignment: CDR1 SGHVS and CDR2 FNYEAQ. CDR3 residues: CASSLAHPTAGEQFF. The DNA of the CDR3 is TGTGCCAGCAGCTTAGCGCATCCGACCGCGGGTGAGCAGTTCTTC.

The CDR3 coding sequence is TGCGCCAGCAGCTTGGATGGGGTCGAAGAGACCCAGTACTTC. Residues: CASSLDGVEETQYF. V is TRBV5-1 and J is TRBJ2-5; no firm D call. CDR1 and CDR2 from the germline V gene are SGHRS and YFSETQ. CDR3 length equals 14 residues. Trimming pared 0 bases from V and 3 bases from J, leaving 9 bases between.

The chain joins TRBV7-2 to TRBJ2-7; D is unresolved. The germline gives CDR1 SGHTA, CDR2 FQGNSA. V was cut by 4 bases and J by 2 bases, with 15 bases left in between. This CDR3 comprises 15 residues. As DNA, the CDR3 is TGTGCCAGCAGCTCCAGTGTAGGGCAGGCCTACGAGCAGTACTTC. Translation gives CASSSSVGQAYEQYF.

This sequence joins TRBV27 and TRBJ2-7; TRBD1 matches 8 bases. The CDR3 is 17 residues long. Germline loops: CDR1 MNHEY, CDR2 SMNVEV (reference sequence). The V gene end was trimmed by 6 bases and the J gene end by 6 bases; junction bases not matched to a gene: 19. CDR3 nucleotides: TGTGCCAGCAGCCACCCTCCTCGGACAGGGAGGTCTTCCGAGCAGTACTTC. It encodes CASSHPPRTGRSSEQYF.

CDR3: CASSLFGEETQYF. CDR3 in DNA: TGTGCCAGCAGCTTGTTCGGGGAAGAGACCCAGTACTTC. The genes are TRBV11-2 and TRBJ2-5, with TRBD2 as a possible D gene (5 bases). V dropped 3 bases and J dropped 3 bases, with 8 bases sitting between them. The CDR3 length is 13 residues. Germline V CDR1 and CDR2: SGHAT, FQNNGV.

The chain couples TRBV18 to TRBJ2-7; D gene uncertain. This CDR3 spans 14 amino acids. Germline-derived CDR1 and CDR2 are KGHSH and LQKENI. Trimming pared 3 bases from V and 0 bases from J, leaving 9 bases between. The CDR3 DNA sequence: TGTGCCAGCTCACCGACTCGGACCTCCTACGAGCAGTACTTC. Translated, it gives CASSPTRTSYEQYF.

The V and J genes are TRBV11-3 and TRBJ2-7; D gene unclear. The CDR3 has 14 residues. Germline-derived CDR1 and CDR2 are SGHNT and YENEEA. Trimming pared 2 bases from V and 0 bases from J, leaving 8 bases between. CDR3 region: CASSLRDGSYEQYF. CDR3 nucleotide sequence: TGTGCCAGCAGCTTACGAGACGGCTCCTACGAGCAGTACTTC.

V gene TRBV9 combines with J gene TRBJ1-6; no clear D gene. V lost 3 bases and J lost 0, with 7 bases in between. Germline V gene data show CDR1 as SGDLS and CDR2 as YYNGEE. The CDR3 has 15 residues. Here the CDR3 reads CASSAGSSYNSPLHF. For the CDR3, the DNA is TGTGCCAGCAGCGCGGGGAGCTCCTATAATTCACCCCTCCACTTT.

The CDR3, as DNA: TGTGCCAGCAGCGCCGCCCTGAACACTGAAGCTTTCTTT. This sequence encodes CASSAALNTEAFF. V usage is TRBV9 and J usage is TRBJ1-1; D gene uncertain. V was clipped by 3 bases and J by 0 bases, with 6 bases between them. This CDR3 has 13 amino acids. From germline, CDR1 is SGDLS and CDR2 YYNGEE.

This chain connects TRBV7-9 to TRBJ1-4, with a weak D call TRBD1 (5 bases). The CDR3 is made up of 19 amino acids. Germline assignment: CDR1 SEHNR and CDR2 FQNEAQ (reference sequence). Trimming shortened V by 1 base and J by 0 bases, and 18 bases separated the two germline ends. The CDR3 sequence is CASSLVARQMTATNEKLFF. The DNA for the CDR3 is TGTGCCAGCAGCTTAGTGGCCCGACAGATGACTGCAACTAATGAAAAACTGTTTTTT.

The chain employs TRBV7-9 and TRBJ2-3; maybe TRBD1 (6 bases). CDR1 and CDR2 from the germline V gene are SEHNR and FQNEAQ (reference sequence). Trimming left V 0 bases short and J 4 bases short, with 8 bases between. The CDR3 extends over 14 amino acids. The CDR3 DNA reads as TGTGCCAGCAGCTTAGCGGCAGGGGCAGATACGCAGTATTTT. Amino acid sequence: CASSLAAGADTQYF.

The rearrangement links TRBV5-6 to TRBJ2-7, with 9 bases that match TRBD2. The length of the CDR3 is 14 residues. Germline lookup yields CDR1 SGHDT and CDR2 YYEEEE. Unmatched junction bases numbered 8, after V lost 7 bases and J lost 3 bases. As DNA, the CDR3 is TGTGCCAGCTCGGAGCGGGGGGCCTACTACGAGCAGTACTTC. Translating it yields CASSERGAYYEQYF.

This chain connects TRBV15 to TRBJ2-1, with D unresolved. This CDR3 comprises 13 residues. Trimming shortened V by 0 bases and J by 11 bases, and 11 bases separated the two germline ends. Germline-derived CDR1 and CDR2 are LNHNV and YYDKDF (reference sequence). The CDR3, as DNA: TGTGCCACCAGCAGAGATAGGAGCTCCCAGCAGTTCTTC. It yields the protein CATSRDRSSQQFF.

V gene TRBV5-4 combines with J gene TRBJ1-1, with 7 bases aligning to TRBD1. V lost 4 bases, J lost 0 bases, and 15 bases stayed unmatched. The CDR3 covers 18 residues. Germline CDR1 is SGHNT and CDR2 is YYREEE (reference sequence). The CDR3 coding sequence is TGTGCCAGCAGCCCCGCTATCAATCTAAGGGGGCTGAACACTGAAGCTTTCTTT. Encoded protein: CASSPAINLRGLNTEAFF.

V usage is TRBV7-2 and J usage is TRBJ1-1; no clear D gene. The CDR3 totals 13 residues. Trimming left V 3 bases short and J 1 base short, with 6 bases between. The germline V gene has CDR1 SGHTA and CDR2 FQGNSA. The CDR3 sequence: CASSFGWNTEAFF. CDR3 nucleotides: TGTGCCAGCAGCTTTGGCTGGAACACTGAAGCTTTCTTT.

The V call is TRBV27, the J call TRBJ2-1; 8 positions match TRBD2. V was pared by 6 bases and J by 1 base, with 2 bases of the junction left unmatched. The CDR3 sequence is 14 residues long. The germline V gene encodes CDR1 MNHEY and CDR2 SMNVEV (reference sequence). CDR3 DNA: TGTGCCAGCAGGCCGGGGGGGTCCTACAATGAGCAGTTCTTC. Translated: CASRPGGSYNEQFF.

CDR3 sequence: CASSALHRALNEKLFF. The CDR3 bases are TGTGCCAGCAGCGCTCTCCACAGGGCTCTTAATGAAAAACTGTTTTTT. V and J are TRBV7-9 and TRBJ1-4; weak D call: TRBD1 (6 bases). CDR3 size: 16 residues. Germline CDR1 is SEHNR and CDR2 is FQNEAQ (reference sequence). Trimming shortened V by 5 bases and J by 4 bases, and 17 bases separated the two germline ends.

The chain recombines TRBV19 with TRBJ1-1, with D possibly matching TRBD1 (5 bases). The V end was cut by 6 bases, the J end by 1 base, with 12 bases between. In germline, CDR1 is LNHDA, CDR2 SQIVND (reference sequence). This CDR3 comprises 14 residues. The CDR3 sequence is CASRYRNENTEAFF. The CDR3 DNA sequence: TGTGCCAGTAGGTACAGGAATGAGAACACTGAAGCTTTCTTT.

This clone was picked up one time. V and J are TRBV10-3 and TRBJ1-1; TRBD1 might be the D (5 bases). V was trimmed by 10 bases and J by 1 base, leaving 16 bases between them. The CDR3 extends over 14 amino acids. Looked up from germline, CDR1 is ENHRY and CDR2 is SYGVKD. In nucleotides, the CDR3 is TGTGCCAAGCCGAGGATGGGGGGGAACACTGAAGCTTTCTTT. Its protein product is CAKPRMGGNTEAFF.

The V and J genes are TRBV6-5 and TRBJ1-4, with TRBD1 matching 7 bases. The V segment lost 6 bases and the J segment 8 bases; nucleotides outside the gene matches: 6. This CDR3 comprises 13 residues. The germline CDR1 and CDR2 sequences are MNHEY and SVGAGI. CDR3 sequence (DNA): TGTGCCAGCAGAAGGACAGGTGGGGAAAAACTGTTTTTT. This sequence encodes CASRRTGGEKLFF.